This entry features one T cell receptor beta chain sequence. Its antigen is currently unknown. TCRdb ran MiXCR on the 5' RACE reads and lists one entry per CDR3 protein. The top ten hold around 8% of the sample, which has 400,000 or so distinct CDR3 sequences, roughly 20% seen once. The source of the sample is a study of T-cell memory formation after mild COVID-19. Study-level results: Day 37-peaking second-wave clones had unconfirmed SARS-CoV-2 specificity. Clones contracting across day 15 to 85 had a balanced CD4/CD8 profile; later expanding clones leaned CD4+.

The CDR3 has 12 amino acids. Germline V CDR1 and CDR2: LNHDA, SQIVND (reference sequence). V dropped 6 bases and J dropped 0 bases, with 3 bases sitting between them. The V call is TRBV19, the J call TRBJ1-5; D gene ambiguous. The clonotype originates from an adult woman who had mild COVID-19 (a few samples of this study predate the infection). Cell type and time point are not known. The sequenced sample consisted of PBMCs or a T cell subset sorted from them (not recorded which). The CDR3 nucleotides read TGTGCCAGTAGCAATAGCAATCAGCCCCAGCATTTT. Translating gives CASSNSNQPQHF. Full variable domain (remainder filled in from reference TRBV19 and TRBJ1-5): DGGITQSPKYLFRKEGQNVTLSCEQNLNHDAMYWYRQDPGQGLRLIYYSQIVNDFQKGDIAEGYSVSREKKESFPLTVTSAQKNPTAFYLCASSNSNQPQHFGDGTRLSIL.